This TCR beta chain was identified in a study of blood T cell repertoires in COVID-19. Study context: Sources were T cells, B-cell-depleted T cells, or PBMCs; the material itself was cDNA or gDNA.

Trimming removed 5 bases at V and 3 bases at J, with 9 bases between. This CDR3 spans 13 amino acids. Germline assignment: CDR1 SGHTA and CDR2 FQGNSA. This clone has only one observation. Sequencing was performed with immunoSEQ multiplex PCR; in TCRdb, only in-frame clones are kept and a portion is missing. This repertoire shows about 36,000 clones, 85% found once; its top ten account for approximately 14%. Sequencing input: peripheral blood. The receptor was derived from a human donor in a cohort sampled during active COVID-19. The V and J genes are TRBV7-2 and TRBJ2-3, with D hard to call. Written as DNA, the CDR3 is TGTGCCAGCAGCAACTATGTTACAGATACGCAGTATTTT. Its protein is CASSNYVTDTQYF.